The clone carrying this TCR beta chain has at least ten counts. This sample was included in a study of early T cells in non-severe SARS-CoV-2 infection. Study context: Sequencing used unsorted whole-blood bulk RNA, so chains lack pairing.

TCRdb redid the calling of the 5' RACE reads with MiXCR, one entry per CDR3 protein. The data hold 80,000 or so distinct CDR3 sequences, with 5% to 7% observed a single time. The V gene's germline CDR1 is LNHNV and CDR2 YYDKDF (reference sequence). The length of the CDR3 is 14 residues. The junction had 6 bases not matched to a gene; V was cut back by 5 bases and J by 3 bases. Material: whole blood. The sequence derives from an adult who was a healthcare worker with PCR-confirmed SARS-CoV-2 infection or an uninfected control (not recorded which). The V gene is TRBV15, the J gene TRBJ2-7; 8 positions agree with TRBD1. CDR3 coding DNA: TGTGCCACCAGCGCGGGGACAGGTAACTACGAGCAGTACTTC. It is translated as CATSAGTGNYEQYF.